These 13 T cell receptor beta chains were all obtained from the same sample, sequenced in a study of blood T cells in healthy people across ages (dated by TCRdb to between 2014 and 2017). Receptor libraries were prepared by 5' RACE. Sequencer: Illumina HiSeq 2500. A second PCR of about 6 to 11 cycles was run with a J-beta primer mix and a sample-barcoded 5' primer. TCRdb applied fastp at Q25 and MiXCR to the public reads, then kept only in-frame beta chains. Identical CDR3 proteins give one entry, which carries the most common genes and DNA. For this sample the table gives about 780,000 distinct CDR3 sequences, of which under 80% were detected only once. About a quarter of the sample belongs to the ten largest clones. Source material: blood. These receptors all stem from a man under 40 in good health.

This CDR3 is CSAPRGTGRLDTQYF. The CDR3 nucleotides are TGCAGTGCCCCCAGGGGGACAGGCCGCCTAGATACGCAGTATTTT. The rearrangement joins TRBV20-1 to TRBJ2-3, with 8 bases aligning to TRBD1. The CDR3 has 15 residues. The V gene end was trimmed by 6 bases and the J gene end by 5 bases; junction bases not matched to a gene: 13. Germline values: CDR1 DFQATT, CDR2 SNEGSKA (reference sequence).

This clonotype appeared a few times. The rearrangement links TRBV15 to TRBJ1-5; D call uncertain. CDR3 length: 13 amino acids. The germline gives CDR1 LNHNV, CDR2 YYDKDF (reference sequence). V was shortened by 4 bases and J by 1 base, with 5 bases between the two germline ends. The CDR3 reads CATSIGSNQPQHF. The CDR3 DNA reads TGTGCCACCAGCATAGGGAGCAATCAGCCCCAGCATTTT.

Only a few counts were recorded for this clonotype. The chain recombines TRBV10-2 with TRBJ2-4; 9 nucleotides line up with TRBD2. Germline V lookup: CDR1 WSHSY, CDR2 SAAADI. This CDR3 contains 16 residues. J gave up 4 bases and V 2 bases, and 6 bases lay outside the gene matches. CDR3 sequence (DNA): TGCGCCAGCAGTGAGCAGCGGGGGGCCGTTAAAAACATTCAGTACTTC. Its translation: CASSEQRGAVKNIQYF.

This clonotype was observed a few times. The chain is built from TRBV2 and TRBJ2-1; D is ambiguous. CDR1 and CDR2 (germline): SNHLY, FYNNEI. The CDR3 is 15 amino acids. V was clipped by 0 bases and J by 4 bases, with 10 bases between them. CDR3: CASSEAASGYNEQFF. The CDR3, as DNA: TGTGCCAGCAGTGAAGCGGCATCCGGGTACAATGAGCAGTTCTTC.

This clonotype is a singleton in its sample. This chain joins TRBV12-3 or TRBV12-4 and TRBJ1-1; D is ambiguous. This CDR3 has 13 residues. Trimming took 0 bases from V and 11 from J, leaving 13 bases between them. Written as DNA, the CDR3 is TGTGCCAGCAGTTTAGCGCTAAGGGCTGGGGCTTTCTTT. This translates into CASSLALRAGAFF.

This chain uses TRBV20-1 with TRBJ2-5, with D maybe TRBD1 (6 bases). Germline assignment: CDR1 DFQATT and CDR2 SNEGSKA (reference sequence). CDR3 length: 12 amino acids. Trimming took off 8 bases at V and 5 bases at J, with 15 bases between the two ends. CDR3 nucleotides: TGCAGTACCACAGGGTTGGGGGAGACCCAGTACTTC. Translated: CSTTGLGETQYF.

This clonotype was counted between two and nine times. The chain joins TRBV7-2 to TRBJ2-7; the match to TRBD1 covers 8 bases. The CDR3 covers 18 residues. Germline-derived CDR1 and CDR2 are SGHTA and FQGNSA. V lost 4 bases and J lost 3; bases outside the gene matches: 17. For the CDR3, the DNA is TGTGCCAGCAGCTCCCAAACATTCCGGGACAGGCCGTTCTACGAGCAGTACTTC. Amino acid sequence: CASSSQTFRDRPFYEQYF.

The rearrangement joins TRBV29-1 to TRBJ2-3; 9 nucleotides agree with TRBD1. J was trimmed by 3 bases and V by 4 bases; bases with no gene match: 5. Germline CDR1 and CDR2: SQVTM and ANQGSEA. This CDR3 is 14 amino acids long. The chain's CDR3 is CSVGAGQGTDTQYF. The CDR3 nucleotides read TGCAGCGTTGGAGCGGGACAGGGAACAGATACGCAGTATTTT.

The chain employs TRBV5-1 and TRBJ1-2; TRBD1 is a possible D gene (5 bases). The V gene's germline CDR1 is SGHRS and CDR2 YFSETQ. Between the trimmed V and J ends, which lost 0 bases and 4 bases, there was a span of 16 bases. CDR3 length: 16 amino acids. CDR3 region: CASSLGQGGPTYGYTF. Here the CDR3 DNA reads TGCGCCAGCAGCTTGGGGCAGGGAGGTCCTACCTATGGCTACACCTTC.

The chain recombines TRBV7-8 with TRBJ2-2, with D perhaps matching TRBD1 or TRBD2 (6 bases each). The ends were cut back, 8 bases at V and 1 base at J, with 17 bases in the middle. This CDR3 contains 16 residues. From germline, CDR1 is SGHVS and CDR2 FQNEAQ. The CDR3 region is CASPAGGGMNTGELFF. In nucleotides, the CDR3 is TGTGCCAGCCCTGCTGGAGGGGGGATGAACACCGGGGAGCTGTTTTTT.

This chain connects TRBV5-1 to TRBJ2-7; a possible D gene is TRBD1 (6 bases). Germline V gene lookup returns CDR1 SGHRS and CDR2 YFSETQ. Trimming shortened V by 4 bases and J by 3 bases, and 14 bases separated the two germline ends. This CDR3 spans 14 amino acids. The CDR3 DNA follows: TGCGCCAGCAGCCACTCTCAACAGGGCTACGAGCAGTACTTC. Protein product: CASSHSQQGYEQYF.

Comments on this clonotype: One end of the junction varies from germline; a read error may be responsible. This CDR3 is CASSYRDRRYEQYF. CDR3 coding DNA: TGTGCCAGCAGCTACCGGGACAGGAGGTACGAGCAGTACTTC. The V gene is TRBV5-1, the J gene TRBJ2-5; TRBD1 matches at 8 bases. TRBJ2-7 matches the DNA end more closely, so the J call is doubtful. CDR1 is SGHRS, CDR2 YFSETQ, per germline. CDR3 length: 14 residues.

The chain carries TRBV4-3 and TRBJ1-6; D uncertain. Germline values: CDR1 LGHNA, CDR2 YSLEER. Between the trimmed V and J ends, which lost 0 bases and 11 bases, there was a span of 17 bases. The CDR3 has 16 amino acids. CDR3 sequence reads: CASSQDLAGLYPPLHF. CDR3 DNA: TGCGCCAGCAGCCAAGATCTGGCTGGCTTGTATCCACCCCTCCACTTT.